These T cell receptor beta chains were read from a single sample in a study of CD8 T cells in ankylosing spondylitis. TCRdb reanalysed the 5' RACE reads using MiXCR and keeps one entry per CDR3 protein. The data hold more than 250,000 distinct CDR3 sequences, with around 10% observed a single time. The sequencing input was blood, either unsorted or a sorted T cell fraction (not recorded which). The receptor set was obtained from a female donor with ankylosing spondylitis or in good health (not recorded which). The conserved cysteine and the conserved F or W are not part of the CDR3 here.

V gene,CDR3 protein
TRBV5-1,ASSLLVCEQF
TRBV7-8,ASSLGMHQH
TRBV5-1,ASNTGQGGELF
TRBV29-1,SVQSAWDTLNYGYT
TRBV27,ASSSLAGNDEQF
TRBV18,ASSRREGKNIQY
TRBV20-1,SAQSVSNSGRTYNEQF
TRBV4-2,ASSQDLREAHTQY
TRBV20-1,SAASGVVNEQF
TRBV5-5,ASMRQLNTEAF
TRBV9,ASSITSEQF
TRBV5-1,ASTPDLGSNEQF
TRBV18,ASSSTVRGGNQPQH
TRBV20-1,SARPLTGELF
TRBV6-5,ASSYRTGPSPLH
TRBV6-5,ASSYSMTTNYGYT
TRBV25-1,ASSESVGGIYGYT
TRBV3-1,ASAGTANEKLF
TRBV20-1,SAREVITEAF
TRBV14,ASSLRRVITEAF
TRBV9,ASSHGARQMNTEAF
TRBV20-1,SARGSRDAYNEQF
TRBV18,ASSPAGTETSPLH
TRBV29-1,SVSTSGGQGQPQH
TRBV20-1,SAREGGPADTQY
TRBV10-3,AIRDSEGAHNEQF
TRBV5-1,ASSPPTTGIPIAGELF
TRBV12-3/TRBV12-4,ASRRSGRAFNEQF
TRBV5-1,ASSLERRTGTQY
TRBV5-1,ASSREGDPSEKLF
TRBV19,ASSPRGSLGGLEAF
TRBV7-9,ASSYLRRGENTEAF